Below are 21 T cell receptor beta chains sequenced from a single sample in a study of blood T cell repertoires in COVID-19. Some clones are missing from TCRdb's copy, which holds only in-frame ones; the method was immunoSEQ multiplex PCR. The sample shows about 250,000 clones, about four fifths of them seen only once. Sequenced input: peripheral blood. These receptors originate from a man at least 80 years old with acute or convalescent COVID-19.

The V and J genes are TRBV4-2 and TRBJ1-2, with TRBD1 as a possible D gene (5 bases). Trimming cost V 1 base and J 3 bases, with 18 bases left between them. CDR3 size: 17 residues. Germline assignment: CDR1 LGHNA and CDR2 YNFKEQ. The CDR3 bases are TGTGCCAGCAGCCAAGTCACACGCAGGGAAAGGGACTATGGCTACACCTTC. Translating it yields CASSQVTRRERDYGYTF.

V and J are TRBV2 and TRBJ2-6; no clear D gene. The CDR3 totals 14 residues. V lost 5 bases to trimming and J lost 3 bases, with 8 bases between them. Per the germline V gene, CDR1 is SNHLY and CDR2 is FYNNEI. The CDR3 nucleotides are TGTGCCAGCAGTCCCGGTAGTGGGGCCAACGTCCTGACTTTC. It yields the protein CASSPGSGANVLTF.

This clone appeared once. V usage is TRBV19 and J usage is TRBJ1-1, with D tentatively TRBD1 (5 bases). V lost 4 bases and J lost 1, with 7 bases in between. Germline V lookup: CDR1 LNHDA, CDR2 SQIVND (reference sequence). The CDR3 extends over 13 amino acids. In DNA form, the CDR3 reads TGTGCCAGTAGTAAGACAGCGAACACTGAAGCTTTCTTT. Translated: CASSKTANTEAFF.

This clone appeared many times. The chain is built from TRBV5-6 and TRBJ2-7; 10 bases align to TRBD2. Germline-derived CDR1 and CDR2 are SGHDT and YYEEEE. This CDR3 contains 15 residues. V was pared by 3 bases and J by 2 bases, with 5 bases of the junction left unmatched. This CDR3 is CASSSTSGRPYEQYF. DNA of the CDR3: TGTGCCAGCAGCTCGACTAGCGGGCGGCCCTACGAGCAGTACTTC.

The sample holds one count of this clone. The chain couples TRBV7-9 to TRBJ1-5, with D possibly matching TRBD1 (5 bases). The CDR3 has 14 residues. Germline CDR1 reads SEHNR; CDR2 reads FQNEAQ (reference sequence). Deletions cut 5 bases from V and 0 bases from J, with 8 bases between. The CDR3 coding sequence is TGTGCCAGCAGCCAGGACATTAGCAATCAGCCCCAGCATTTT. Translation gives CASSQDISNQPQHF. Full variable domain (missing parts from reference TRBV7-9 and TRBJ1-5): DTGVSQNPRHKITKRGQNVTFRCDPISEHNRLYWYRQTLGQGPEFLTYFQNEAQLEKSRLLSDRFSAERPKGSFSTLEIQRTEQGDSAMYLCASSQDISNQPQHFGDGTRLSIL.

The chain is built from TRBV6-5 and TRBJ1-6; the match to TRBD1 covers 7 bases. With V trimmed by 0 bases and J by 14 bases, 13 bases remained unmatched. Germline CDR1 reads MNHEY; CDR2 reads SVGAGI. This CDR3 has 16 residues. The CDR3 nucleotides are TGTGCCAGCAGTTACTCGCTTGCGACAGGGTCGCGGTCCCTCCACTTT. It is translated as CASSYSLATGSRSLHF.

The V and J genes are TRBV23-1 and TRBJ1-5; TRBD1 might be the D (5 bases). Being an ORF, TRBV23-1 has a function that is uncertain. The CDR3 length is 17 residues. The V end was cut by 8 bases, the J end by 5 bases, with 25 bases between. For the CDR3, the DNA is TGCGCCAGCCCCCGAAGGGATGGGGCAATTTGGGATCAGCCCCAGCATTTT. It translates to CASPRRDGAIWDQPQHF.

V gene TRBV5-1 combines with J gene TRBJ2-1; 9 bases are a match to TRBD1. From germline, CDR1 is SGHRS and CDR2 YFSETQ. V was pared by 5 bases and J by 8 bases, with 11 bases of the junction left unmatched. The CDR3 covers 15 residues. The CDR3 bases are TGCGCCAGCAGTCCGGGACAGGGTACTTTCTATGAGCAGTTCTTC. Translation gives CASSPGQGTFYEQFF.

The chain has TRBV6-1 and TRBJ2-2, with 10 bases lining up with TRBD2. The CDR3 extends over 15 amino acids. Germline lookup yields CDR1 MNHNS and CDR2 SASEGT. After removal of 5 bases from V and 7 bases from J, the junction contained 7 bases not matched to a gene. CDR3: CASSPSGGAGGELFF. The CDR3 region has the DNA TGTGCCAGCAGTCCAAGCGGGGGGGCCGGCGGGGAGCTGTTTTTT.

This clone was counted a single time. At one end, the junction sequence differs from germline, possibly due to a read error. The CDR3 DNA is TGTGCCAACAGTGAAAGGTCGCGGGACACCATATATTTT. It codes for CANSERSRDTIYF. The chain combines TRBV6-1 with TRBJ1-3; no definite D call. CDR1 and CDR2 (germline): MNHNS, SASEGT. This CDR3 comprises 13 residues.

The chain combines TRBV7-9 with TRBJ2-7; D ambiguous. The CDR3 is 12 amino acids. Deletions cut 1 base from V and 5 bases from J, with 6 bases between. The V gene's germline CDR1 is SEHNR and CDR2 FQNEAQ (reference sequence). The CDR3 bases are TGTGCCAGCAGCTTAGTACAGCACGAGCAGTACTTC. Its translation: CASSLVQHEQYF.

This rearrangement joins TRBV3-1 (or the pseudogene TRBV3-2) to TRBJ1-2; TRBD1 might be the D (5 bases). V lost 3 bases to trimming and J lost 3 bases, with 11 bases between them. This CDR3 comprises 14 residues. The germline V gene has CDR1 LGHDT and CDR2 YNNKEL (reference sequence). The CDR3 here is CASSQAGIYYGYTF. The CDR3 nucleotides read TGTGCCAGCAGCCAGGCAGGGATATACTATGGCTACACCTTC.

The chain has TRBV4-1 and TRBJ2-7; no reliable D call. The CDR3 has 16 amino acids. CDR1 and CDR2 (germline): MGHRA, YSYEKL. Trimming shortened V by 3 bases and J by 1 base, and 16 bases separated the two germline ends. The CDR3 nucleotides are TGCGCCAGCAGCCATCTAGTAAGTAAGTTTTCCTACGAGCAGTACTTC. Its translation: CASSHLVSKFSYEQYF.

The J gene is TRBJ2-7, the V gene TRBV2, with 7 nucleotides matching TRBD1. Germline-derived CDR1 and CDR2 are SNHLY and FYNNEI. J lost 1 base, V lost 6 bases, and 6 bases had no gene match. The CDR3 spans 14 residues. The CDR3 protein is CASRVQGSSYEQYF. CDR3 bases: TGTGCCAGCAGGGTACAGGGGTCGTCCTACGAGCAGTACTTC.

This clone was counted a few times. CDR3 nucleotide sequence: TGTGCCAGCCGCTTAAGCCCCACGGATGAAAAACTGTTTTTT. Translated, it gives CASRLSPTDEKLFF. The gene calls are TRBV19 and TRBJ1-4, with unresolved D. Trimming took 9 bases from V and 6 from J, leaving 17 bases between them. Germline CDR1 is LNHDA and CDR2 is SQIVND (reference sequence). The CDR3 extends over 14 amino acids.

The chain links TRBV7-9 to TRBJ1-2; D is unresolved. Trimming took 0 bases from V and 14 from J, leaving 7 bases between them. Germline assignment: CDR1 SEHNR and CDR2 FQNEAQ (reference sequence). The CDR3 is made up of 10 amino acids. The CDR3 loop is CASSLAAETF. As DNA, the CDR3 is TGTGCCAGCAGCTTAGCAGCGGAAACCTTC.

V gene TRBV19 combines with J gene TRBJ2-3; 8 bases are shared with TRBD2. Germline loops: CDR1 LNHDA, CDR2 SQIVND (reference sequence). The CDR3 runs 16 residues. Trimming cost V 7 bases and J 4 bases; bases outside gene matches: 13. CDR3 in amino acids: CASTRTSTLRADTQYF. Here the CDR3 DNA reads TGTGCCAGTACCCGGACTAGCACCCTAAGGGCAGATACGCAGTATTTT. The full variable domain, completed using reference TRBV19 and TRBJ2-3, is DGGITQSPKYLFRKEGQNVTLSCEQNLNHDAMYWYRQDPGQGLRLIYYSQIVNDFQKGDIAEGYSVSREKKESFPLTVTSAQKNPTAFYLCASTRTSTLRADTQYFGPGTRLTVL.

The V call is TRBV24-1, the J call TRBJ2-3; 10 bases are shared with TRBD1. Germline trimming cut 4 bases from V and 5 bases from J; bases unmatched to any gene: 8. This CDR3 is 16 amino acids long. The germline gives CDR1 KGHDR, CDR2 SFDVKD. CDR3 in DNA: TGTGCCACCAGTGACCCGGACAGGGGGTTTAAAGATACGCAGTATTTT. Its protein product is CATSDPDRGFKDTQYF.

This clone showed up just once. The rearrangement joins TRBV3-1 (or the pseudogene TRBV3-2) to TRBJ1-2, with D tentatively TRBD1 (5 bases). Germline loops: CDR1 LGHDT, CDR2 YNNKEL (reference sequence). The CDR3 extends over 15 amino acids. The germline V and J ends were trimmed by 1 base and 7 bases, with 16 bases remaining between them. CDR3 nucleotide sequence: TGTGCCAGCAGCCAAGCCCTTCCAGGGCAGGGTGGCTACACCTTC. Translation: CASSQALPGQGGYTF.

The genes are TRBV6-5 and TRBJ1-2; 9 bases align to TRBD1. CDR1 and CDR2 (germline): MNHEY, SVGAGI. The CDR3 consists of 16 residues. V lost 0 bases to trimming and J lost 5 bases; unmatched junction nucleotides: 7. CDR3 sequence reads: CASSYSLQQGAYGYTF. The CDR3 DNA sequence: TGTGCCAGCAGTTACTCCCTGCAACAGGGGGCATATGGCTACACCTTC.

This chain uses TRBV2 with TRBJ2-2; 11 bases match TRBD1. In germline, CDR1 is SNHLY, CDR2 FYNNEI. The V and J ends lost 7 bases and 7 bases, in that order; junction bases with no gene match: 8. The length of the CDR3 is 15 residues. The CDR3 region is CASTRRDRGVGELFF. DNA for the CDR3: TGTGCCAGCACCAGGCGGGACAGGGGGGTCGGGGAGCTGTTTTTT.